This is a list of T cell receptor beta chains from one sample in a study of PD-1 blockade in mismatch repair-deficient tumors. Assay used: immunoSEQ multiplex PCR; TCRdb lists only in-frame clones, some missing. In the table there are some 120,000 clones, around 80% of which are singletons. The material was peripheral blood, obtained about 60 weeks after starting pembrolizumab. Receptors originate from an adult with mismatch repair-deficient cancer. Each CDR3 is given with its conserved first and last residue. Fields, in order: clone size, D gene, J gene, V gene, CDR3 DNA, CDR3 protein. A D gene is named only where the DNA matches it firmly. The listing skips clone size in some rows; elsewhere it reads once, few, many or a size class.

abundance: .; d_gene: .; j_gene: TRBJ2-3; v_gene: TRBV2; CDR3nt: TGTGCCAGTTCTCCCACGACCACAGATACGCAGTATTTT; CDR3aa: CASSPTTTDTQYF
abundance: .; d_gene: TRBD2; j_gene: TRBJ2-1; v_gene: TRBV2; CDR3nt: TGTGCCAGCAGTGAGCTTAGCGGGTACAATGAGCAGTTCTTC; CDR3aa: CASSELSGYNEQFF
abundance: .; d_gene: .; j_gene: TRBJ1-2; v_gene: TRBV28; CDR3nt: TGTGCCAGCAGCGCCGACATGAACTATGGCTACACCTTC; CDR3aa: CASSADMNYGYTF
abundance: .; d_gene: TRBD1; j_gene: TRBJ2-1; v_gene: TRBV5-4; CDR3nt: TGTGCCAGCAGCTGGGGGACAGGGTACAATGAGCAGTTCTTC; CDR3aa: CASSWGTGYNEQFF
abundance: .; d_gene: .; j_gene: TRBJ2-3; v_gene: TRBV6-1; CDR3nt: TGTGCCAGCAGGGGGGGACCTAGCACAGATACGCAGTATTTT; CDR3aa: CASRGGPSTDTQYF
abundance: .; d_gene: .; j_gene: TRBJ1-1; v_gene: TRBV5-1; CDR3nt: TGCGCCAGCAGCTTCGAACAAAACACTGAAGCTTTCTTT; CDR3aa: CASSFEQNTEAFF
abundance: once; d_gene: TRBD2; j_gene: TRBJ2-1; v_gene: TRBV7-6; CDR3nt: TGTGCCAGCAGCTTAGCGGCTAGCGGGACTTCTGAGCAGTTCTTC; CDR3aa: CASSLAASGTSEQFF
abundance: .; d_gene: .; j_gene: TRBJ2-1; v_gene: TRBV19; CDR3nt: TGTGCCACCCTCGTCGACAATGAGCAGTTCTTC; CDR3aa: CATLVDNEQFF
abundance: .; d_gene: TRBD1; j_gene: TRBJ2-7; v_gene: TRBV9; CDR3nt: TGTGCCAGCAGCGTCTCCGGGACAGTCTCCTACGAGCAGTACTTC; CDR3aa: CASSVSGTVSYEQYF
abundance: .; d_gene: .; j_gene: TRBJ1-2; v_gene: TRBV5-1; CDR3nt: TGCGCCAGCAGCTTGTCCGCGGCCCAGTTATACACCTTC; CDR3aa: CASSLSAAQLYTF
abundance: once; d_gene: .; j_gene: TRBJ1-1; v_gene: TRBV5-1; CDR3nt: TGCGCCAGCAGCTTGGCGCAGGGCCCGAACACTGAAGCTTTCTTT; CDR3aa: CASSLAQGPNTEAFF
abundance: once; d_gene: .; j_gene: TRBJ1-1; v_gene: TRBV7-2; CDR3nt: TGTGCCAGCAGCCCCGTCGGGGCAGGGAGCACTGAAGCTTTCTTT; CDR3aa: CASSPVGAGSTEAFF
abundance: .; d_gene: .; j_gene: TRBJ1-1; v_gene: TRBV5-6; CDR3nt: TGTGCCAGCAGCCTCGGGGCCCCTGAAGCTTTCTTT; CDR3aa: CASSLGAPEAFF
abundance: .; d_gene: .; j_gene: TRBJ2-7; v_gene: TRBV7-9; CDR3nt: TGTGCCAGCAGCTTAGATAGGATCTCCTACGAGCAGTACTTC; CDR3aa: CASSLDRISYEQYF
abundance: .; d_gene: .; j_gene: TRBJ2-7; v_gene: TRBV5-6; CDR3nt: TGTGCCAGCAGCTCATATCCAATCGTCTACGAGCAGTACTTC; CDR3aa: CASSSYPIVYEQYF
abundance: .; d_gene: TRBD2; j_gene: TRBJ2-5; v_gene: TRBV5-1; CDR3nt: TGCGCCAGCAGCTTGGACCTAGCGGGGGGACCCCAAGAGACCCAGTACTTC; CDR3aa: CASSLDLAGGPQETQYF
abundance: .; d_gene: TRBD1; j_gene: TRBJ2-7; v_gene: TRBV29-1; CDR3nt: TGCAGCGTTGAAGACCGGGACAGTGGGGCCTACGAGCAGTACTTC; CDR3aa: CSVEDRDSGAYEQYF
abundance: .; d_gene: TRBD2; j_gene: TRBJ2-5; v_gene: TRBV9; CDR3nt: TGTGCCAGCAGCCCTCGACTAGCGGACCAAGAGACCCAGTACTTC; CDR3aa: CASSPRLADQETQYF
abundance: .; d_gene: .; j_gene: TRBJ2-5; v_gene: TRBV20-1; CDR3nt: TGCAGTGCAACACAATCGGAGACCCAGTACTTC; CDR3aa: CSATQSETQYF
abundance: .; d_gene: .; j_gene: TRBJ2-5; v_gene: TRBV25-1; CDR3nt: TGTGCCAGCAGTGAAAGGGTCAGTCCAGGGACCCAGTACTTC; CDR3aa: CASSERVSPGTQYF
abundance: many; d_gene: TRBD1; j_gene: TRBJ1-1; v_gene: TRBV4-2; CDR3nt: TGTGCCAGCAGCCGTGGACAGGGAAGGGGGAACACTGAAGCTTTCTTT; CDR3aa: CASSRGQGRGNTEAFF
abundance: .; d_gene: TRBD2; j_gene: TRBJ2-3; v_gene: TRBV7-9; CDR3nt: TGTGCCAGCAGCCCCGGGACTAGCGGGAAAAGAGATACGCAGTATTTT; CDR3aa: CASSPGTSGKRDTQYF
abundance: .; d_gene: .; j_gene: TRBJ1-5; v_gene: TRBV6-5; CDR3nt: TGTGCCAGCAGCCCTCGAACAGATAGCAATCAGCCCCAGCATTTT; CDR3aa: CASSPRTDSNQPQHF
abundance: .; d_gene: .; j_gene: TRBJ2-1; v_gene: TRBV11-2; CDR3nt: TGTGCCAGCAGCTGGACCTCCGGGACCACCACTGAGCAGTTCTTC; CDR3aa: CASSWTSGTTTEQFF
abundance: .; d_gene: TRBD1; j_gene: TRBJ1-2; v_gene: TRBV4-2; CDR3nt: TGTGCCAGCAGCCCTAGGACAGGGGGCTACGATGGCTACACCTTC; CDR3aa: CASSPRTGGYDGYTF
abundance: .; d_gene: TRBD2; j_gene: TRBJ2-1; v_gene: TRBV19; CDR3nt: TGTGCCAGTACTCTAGGACTAGCGACAGCAACCCGGCACAATGAGCAGTTCTTC; CDR3aa: CASTLGLATATRHNEQFF
abundance: .; d_gene: TRBD1; j_gene: TRBJ1-2; v_gene: TRBV5-1; CDR3nt: TGCGCCAGCAGCTTGGCCACAGGGGGCTTTGGCTACACCTTC; CDR3aa: CASSLATGGFGYTF
abundance: .; d_gene: .; j_gene: TRBJ1-5; v_gene: TRBV12-2; CDR3nt: TGTGCAAGTCGCTTAGCATCTTCACAGGGGGGAAGAAACAATCAGCCCCAGCATTTT; CDR3aa: CASRLASSQGGRNNQPQHF
abundance: .; d_gene: TRBD2; j_gene: TRBJ2-2; v_gene: TRBV10-2; CDR3nt: TGCGCCAGCTTGGGGAGGGAAAACACCGGGGAGCTGTTTTTT; CDR3aa: CASLGRENTGELFF